Following are 17 T cell receptor beta chains from one sample sequenced in a study of blood T cells in healthy people across ages. Using a J-beta primer mix together with a sample-barcoded 5' primer, a second PCR was run for about 7 to 12 cycles. In TCRdb, the 5' RACE reads were re-called with MiXCR into one record per CDR3 protein. In the table there are 1,500,000 or so distinct CDR3 sequences, roughly two fifths of which are singletons. The sequenced sample consisted of blood. These receptors were obtained from a woman aged 18-29 years in good health.

A remark on this clonotype: The junction does not match germline at one end; this may be a read error. The V call is TRBV20-1, the J call TRBJ2-7; maybe TRBD1 (6 bases). There are 16 residues in the CDR3. Looked up from germline, CDR1 is DFQATT and CDR2 is SNEGSKA (reference sequence). The CDR3 spells CSARAGGEGVGYEQYF. In nucleotides, the CDR3 is TGCAGTGCAAGAGCTGGGGGCGAAGGTGTAGGCTACGAGCAGTACTTC.

This clonotype was seen just once. The rearrangement links TRBV9 to TRBJ2-7; no reliable D call. The CDR3 length is 15 residues. Looked up from germline, CDR1 is SGDLS and CDR2 is YYNGEE. With 0 bases removed from V and 7 bases from J, the gap between germline ends came to 17 bases. CDR3 sequence (DNA): TGTGCCAGCAGCGTAGATGAGGAACCCTACAATGAGCAGTACTTC. It encodes CASSVDEEPYNEQYF.

The chain links TRBV11-2 to TRBJ2-1, with 10 bases lining up with TRBD2. The CDR3 contains 15 residues. The germline V gene encodes CDR1 SGHAT and CDR2 FQNNGV. V was pared by 5 bases and J by 7 bases, with 8 bases of the junction left unmatched. As DNA, the CDR3 is TGTGCCAGCAGCCCTCTAGCGGGAGTTTTTAATGAGCAGTTCTTC. Its translation: CASSPLAGVFNEQFF. The whole variable domain, remainder taken from reference TRBV11-2 and TRBJ2-1, is EAGVAQSPRYKIIEKRQSVAFWCNPISGHATLYWYQQILGQGPKLLIQFQNNGVVDDSQLPKDRFSAERLKGVDSTLKIQPAKLEDSAVYLCASSPLAGVFNEQFFGPGTRLTVL.

This clonotype was counted a few times. This rearrangement joins TRBV24-1 to TRBJ2-1; D assignment may be TRBD1 or TRBD2 (5 bases each). Between the trimmed V and J ends, which lost 2 bases and 7 bases, there was a span of 8 bases. CDR3 length equals 13 residues. Germline loops: CDR1 KGHDR, CDR2 SFDVKD. The DNA for the CDR3 is TGTGCCACCAGTGATTCGGGACGAAATGAGCAGTTCTTC. Translation: CATSDSGRNEQFF.

This clonotype was seen once. The chain is built from TRBV5-1 and TRBJ1-5; 8 nucleotides line up with TRBD1. The junction had 6 bases not matched to a gene; V was cut back by 4 bases and J by 9 bases. This CDR3 is 13 amino acids long. Germline values: CDR1 SGHRS, CDR2 YFSETQ. This chain's CDR3 is CASSQDRATPQHF. In DNA form, the CDR3 reads TGCGCCAGCAGCCAGGACAGGGCTACGCCCCAGCATTTT.

This clonotype has more than one count but fewer than ten. The rearrangement links TRBV27 to TRBJ2-1; D may be TRBD2 (6 bases). The germline gives CDR1 MNHEY, CDR2 SMNVEV (reference sequence). Trimming removed 5 bases from V and 6 bases from J, with 20 bases in between. The CDR3 is 16 residues long. Written as DNA, the CDR3 is TGTGCCAGCAGTATCACCCCGGGTAGCGGAGTCAATGAGCAGTTCTTC. This translates into CASSITPGSGVNEQFF.

The gene calls are TRBV11-2 and TRBJ2-1; TRBD2 might be the D (6 bases). Per germline, CDR1 SGHAT and CDR2 FQNNGV. V was clipped by 1 base and J by 3 bases, with 13 bases between them. The CDR3 consists of 16 residues. This CDR3 is CASSLATSPYYNEQFF. The CDR3 DNA is TGTGCCAGCAGCTTAGCGACTAGTCCATACTACAATGAGCAGTTCTTC.

There are a few counts of this clonotype. V and J are TRBV29-1 and TRBJ2-5; D gene ambiguous. The CDR3 runs 12 residues. Germline V gene data show CDR1 as SQVTM and CDR2 as ANQGSEA. V was clipped by 8 bases and J by 4 bases, with 14 bases between them. The CDR3 bases are TGCAGCATTACCAACCTAAGAGAGACCCAGTACTTC. Protein product: CSITNLRETQYF.

The chain joins TRBV7-2 to TRBJ2-3; D is uncertain. Looked up from germline, CDR1 is SGHTA and CDR2 is FQGNSA. The CDR3 contains 14 residues. V was clipped by 5 bases and J by 3 bases, with 12 bases between them. The CDR3 sequence: CASSPEPGTDTQYF. Here the CDR3 DNA reads TGTGCCAGCAGCCCCGAACCTGGTACAGATACGCAGTATTTT.

The chain couples TRBV6-5 to TRBJ1-2; 9 bases match TRBD1. The CDR3 spans 15 residues. In germline, CDR1 is MNHEY, CDR2 SVGAGI. V was pared by 2 bases and J by 3 bases, with 4 bases of the junction left unmatched. The CDR3: CASSYDRGFYYGYTF. The CDR3 bases are TGTGCCAGCAGTTACGACAGGGGGTTTTACTATGGCTACACCTTC.

The chain uses TRBV29-1 and TRBJ1-5, with a tentative D call TRBD1 (6 bases). V was pared by 3 bases and J by 5 bases, with 11 bases between. The CDR3 has 13 residues. The germline CDR1 and CDR2 sequences are SQVTM and ANQGSEA. The CDR3 nucleotides read TGCAGCGTTGAGGAACAGGGATATCAGCCCCAGCATTTT. It encodes CSVEEQGYQPQHF. The full variable domain, in which reference TRBV29-1 and TRBJ1-5 provide the parts outside the CDR3, is SAVISQKPSRDICQRGTSLTIQCQVDSQVTMMFWYRQQPGQSLTLIATANQGSEATYESGFVIDKFPISRPNLTFSTLTVSNMSPEDSSIYLCSVEEQGYQPQHFGDGTRLSIL.

V usage is TRBV7-9 and J usage is TRBJ2-2; 7 bases are a match to TRBD2. Trimming at V came to 2 bases and at J to 2 bases, leaving 8 bases not matched to a gene. The CDR3 is 17 residues long. Germline V gene sequence: CDR1 SEHNR, CDR2 FQNEAQ (reference sequence). The CDR3 DNA reads as TGTGCCAGCAGCTTACCCCGCCCTAGCGGAAACACCGGGGAGCTGTTTTTT. Amino acids: CASSLPRPSGNTGELFF.

The CDR3 bases are TGTGCCAGCAGCCCTGGGGCCAACGTCCTGACTTTC. Translating gives CASSPGANVLTF. V and J are TRBV13 and TRBJ2-6; D unclear. Germline CDR1 and CDR2: PRHDT and FYEKMQ (reference sequence). V was trimmed by 5 bases and J by 2 bases, leaving 1 base between them. CDR3 length equals 12 residues.

The V and J genes are TRBV20-1 and TRBJ1-4, with a weak D call TRBD1 (5 bases). Trimming removed 6 bases at V and 8 bases at J, with 13 bases between. Looked up from germline, CDR1 is DFQATT and CDR2 is SNEGSKA (reference sequence). The CDR3 loop spans 12 amino acids. CDR3 in amino acids: CSALPGGEKLFF. DNA of the CDR3: TGCAGTGCCTTACCGGGGGGAGAAAAACTGTTTTTT.

The genes are TRBV2 and TRBJ2-1; D might be TRBD1 or TRBD2, each matching 6 bases. The CDR3 contains 14 residues. CDR1 is SNHLY, CDR2 FYNNEI, per germline. The CDR3 loop reads CVGLTGTTSDEQFF. The CDR3 coding sequence is TGTGTCGGACTAACCGGGACAACGAGCGATGAGCAGTTCTTC.

J is TRBJ1-5 and V is TRBV5-1; D gene ambiguous. The CDR3 extends over 13 amino acids. Trimming took 2 bases from V and 9 from J, leaving 12 bases between them. Per germline, CDR1 SGHRS and CDR2 YFSETQ. Written as DNA, the CDR3 is TGCGCCAGCAGCTTCGCGGGTGAGCTGCCCCAGCATTTT. Protein: CASSFAGELPQHF.

This clonotype was seen only a few times. The chain uses TRBV6-6 and TRBJ1-2; TRBD1 might be the D (5 bases). Germline loops: CDR1 MNHNY, CDR2 SVGAGI (reference sequence). Trimming took 7 bases from V and 3 from J, leaving 12 bases between them. CDR3 length: 13 amino acids. CDR3 in amino acids: CASNPGTYYGYTF. CDR3 DNA sequence: TGTGCCAGCAACCCCGGGACTTACTATGGCTACACCTTC.